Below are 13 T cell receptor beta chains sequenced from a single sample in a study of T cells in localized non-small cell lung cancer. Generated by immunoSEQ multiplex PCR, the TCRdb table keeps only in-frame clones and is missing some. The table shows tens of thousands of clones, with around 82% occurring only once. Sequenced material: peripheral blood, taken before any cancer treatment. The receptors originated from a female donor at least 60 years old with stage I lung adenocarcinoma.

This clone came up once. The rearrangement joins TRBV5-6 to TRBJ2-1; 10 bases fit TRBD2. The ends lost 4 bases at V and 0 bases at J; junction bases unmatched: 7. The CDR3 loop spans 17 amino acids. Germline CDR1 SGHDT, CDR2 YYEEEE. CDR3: CASSRRVAGGSYNEQFF. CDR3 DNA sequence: TGTGCCAGCAGCCGCAGGGTAGCGGGGGGCTCCTACAATGAGCAGTTCTTC.

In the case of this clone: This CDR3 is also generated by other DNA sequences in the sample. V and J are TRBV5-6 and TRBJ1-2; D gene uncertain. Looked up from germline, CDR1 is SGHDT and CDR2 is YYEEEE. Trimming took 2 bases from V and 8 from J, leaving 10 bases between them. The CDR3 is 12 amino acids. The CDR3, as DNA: TGTGCCAGCAGCTTAAGAGGGTACGGCTACACCTTC. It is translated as CASSLRGYGYTF.

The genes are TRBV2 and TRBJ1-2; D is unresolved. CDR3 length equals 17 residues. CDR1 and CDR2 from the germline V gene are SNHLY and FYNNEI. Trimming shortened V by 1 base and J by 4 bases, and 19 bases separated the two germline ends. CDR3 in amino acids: CASSEGAGRRGGYGYTF. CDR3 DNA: TGTGCCAGCAGTGAAGGGGCAGGAAGACGTGGTGGCTATGGCTACACCTTC.

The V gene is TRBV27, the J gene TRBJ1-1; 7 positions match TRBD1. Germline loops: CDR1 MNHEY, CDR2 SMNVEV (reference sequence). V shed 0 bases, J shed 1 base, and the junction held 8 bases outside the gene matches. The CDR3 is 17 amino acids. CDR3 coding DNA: TGTGCCAGCAGTTTATCCCTCTCGACAGGGTGGAACACTGAAGCTTTCTTT. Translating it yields CASSLSLSTGWNTEAFF.

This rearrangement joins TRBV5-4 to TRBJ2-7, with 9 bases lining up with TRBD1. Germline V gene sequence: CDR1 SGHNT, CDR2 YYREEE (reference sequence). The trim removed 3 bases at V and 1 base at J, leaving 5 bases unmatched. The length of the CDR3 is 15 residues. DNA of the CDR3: TGTGCCAGCAGCTACCGGGACAGGGATTCCTACGAGCAGTACTTC. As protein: CASSYRDRDSYEQYF.

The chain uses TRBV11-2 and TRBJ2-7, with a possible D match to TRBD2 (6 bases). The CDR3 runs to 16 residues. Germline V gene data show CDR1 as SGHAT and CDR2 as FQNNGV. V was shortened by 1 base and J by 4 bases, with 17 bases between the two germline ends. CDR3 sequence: CASSLGGVGANYEQYF. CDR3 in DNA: TGTGCCAGCAGCTTAGGCGGGGTAGGGGCAAATTACGAGCAGTACTTC.

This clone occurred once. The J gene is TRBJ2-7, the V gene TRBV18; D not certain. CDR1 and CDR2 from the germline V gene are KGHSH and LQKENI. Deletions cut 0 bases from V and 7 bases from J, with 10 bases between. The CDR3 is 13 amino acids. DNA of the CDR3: TGTGCCAGCTCACCACCGTATCCGAGGGAGCAGTACTTC. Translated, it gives CASSPPYPREQYF. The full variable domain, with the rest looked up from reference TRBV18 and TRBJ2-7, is NAGVMQNPRHLVRRRGQEARLRCSPMKGHSHVYWYRQLPEEGLKFMVYLQKENIIDESGMPKERFSAEFPKEGPSILRIQQVVRGDSAAYFCASSPPYPREQYFGPGTRLTVT.

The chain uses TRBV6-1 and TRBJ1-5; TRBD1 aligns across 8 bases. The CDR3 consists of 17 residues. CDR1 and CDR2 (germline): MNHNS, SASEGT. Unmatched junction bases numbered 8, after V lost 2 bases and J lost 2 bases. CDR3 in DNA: TGTGCCAGCAGTGAAACGTTTGCGGGACAGGGCAATCAGCCCCAGCATTTT. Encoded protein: CASSETFAGQGNQPQHF.

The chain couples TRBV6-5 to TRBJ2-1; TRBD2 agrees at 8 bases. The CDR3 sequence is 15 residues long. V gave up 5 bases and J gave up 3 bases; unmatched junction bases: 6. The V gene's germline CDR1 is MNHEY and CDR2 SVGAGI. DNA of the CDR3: TGTGCCAGCAGTCTGACGGGGGGGCTCTACAATGAGCAGTTCTTC. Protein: CASSLTGGLYNEQFF.

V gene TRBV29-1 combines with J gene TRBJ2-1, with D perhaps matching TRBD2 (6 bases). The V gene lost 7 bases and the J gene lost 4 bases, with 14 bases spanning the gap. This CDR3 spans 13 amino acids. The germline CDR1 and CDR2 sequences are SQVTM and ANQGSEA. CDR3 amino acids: CSAGPRGYNEQFF. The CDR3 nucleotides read TGCAGCGCTGGGCCCCGGGGGTACAATGAGCAGTTCTTC.

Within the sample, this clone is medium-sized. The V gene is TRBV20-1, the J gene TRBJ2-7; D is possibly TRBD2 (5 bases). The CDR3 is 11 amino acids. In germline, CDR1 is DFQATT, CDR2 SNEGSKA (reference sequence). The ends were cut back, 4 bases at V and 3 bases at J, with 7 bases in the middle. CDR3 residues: CSAKADYEQYF. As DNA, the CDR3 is TGCAGTGCTAAAGCGGACTACGAGCAGTACTTC.

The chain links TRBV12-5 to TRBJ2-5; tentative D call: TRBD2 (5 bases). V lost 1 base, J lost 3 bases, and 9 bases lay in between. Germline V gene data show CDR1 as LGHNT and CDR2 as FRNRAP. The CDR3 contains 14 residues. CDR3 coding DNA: TGTGCTAGTGGTTTGGACGGGGTTAAAGAGACCCAGTACTTC. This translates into CASGLDGVKETQYF.

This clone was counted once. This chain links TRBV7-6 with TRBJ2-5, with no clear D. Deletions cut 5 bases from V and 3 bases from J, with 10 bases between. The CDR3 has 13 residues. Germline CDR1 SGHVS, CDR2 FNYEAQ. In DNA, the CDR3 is TGTGCCAGCAGCCCGAGACTCAAAGAGACCCAGTACTTC. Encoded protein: CASSPRLKETQYF.